This TCR beta chain is drawn from a study of blood T cell repertoires in COVID-19. Followed over time, Seattle patients had been enrolled while infection was active. This clone was counted a single time. This CDR3 contains 13 residues. V was pared by 1 base and J by 5 bases, with 8 bases between. Germline V gene sequence: CDR1 SGHTA, CDR2 FQGNSA. Data came from immunoSEQ multiplex PCR; TCRdb stores just in-frame clones and leaves some out. This sample yields about 250,000 clones, of which about 84% are seen a single time; roughly 5.2% belongs to the top ten. The TCR comes from a woman older than 75 with COVID-19, enrolled during active disease. What was sequenced was peripheral blood. The chain joins TRBV7-2 to TRBJ2-5; possible D gene TRBD1, 6 bases. In nucleotides, the CDR3 is TGTGCCAGCAGCTTAGAGAGGGGGGAGACCCAGTACTTC. This sequence encodes CASSLERGETQYF.